This T cell receptor (beta chain) was profiled in a study of blood T cell repertoires in COVID-19. Trimming removed 3 bases at V and 2 bases at J, with 11 bases between. Germline assignment: CDR1 SNHLY and CDR2 FYNNEI. The CDR3 extends over 15 amino acids. Assay: immunoSEQ multiplex PCR; the TCRdb copy retains only in-frame clones and omits some. The sample has around 77,000 clones, about 91% seen once. What was sequenced was peripheral blood. The V call is TRBV2, the J call TRBJ2-1; tentative D call: TRBD1 (5 bases). This TCR was recovered from a woman aged 60-75 years with active COVID-19. This CDR3 reads CASSDLQVAYNEQFF. The CDR3 region has the DNA TGTGCCAGCAGTGATTTACAGGTAGCCTACAATGAGCAGTTCTTC.